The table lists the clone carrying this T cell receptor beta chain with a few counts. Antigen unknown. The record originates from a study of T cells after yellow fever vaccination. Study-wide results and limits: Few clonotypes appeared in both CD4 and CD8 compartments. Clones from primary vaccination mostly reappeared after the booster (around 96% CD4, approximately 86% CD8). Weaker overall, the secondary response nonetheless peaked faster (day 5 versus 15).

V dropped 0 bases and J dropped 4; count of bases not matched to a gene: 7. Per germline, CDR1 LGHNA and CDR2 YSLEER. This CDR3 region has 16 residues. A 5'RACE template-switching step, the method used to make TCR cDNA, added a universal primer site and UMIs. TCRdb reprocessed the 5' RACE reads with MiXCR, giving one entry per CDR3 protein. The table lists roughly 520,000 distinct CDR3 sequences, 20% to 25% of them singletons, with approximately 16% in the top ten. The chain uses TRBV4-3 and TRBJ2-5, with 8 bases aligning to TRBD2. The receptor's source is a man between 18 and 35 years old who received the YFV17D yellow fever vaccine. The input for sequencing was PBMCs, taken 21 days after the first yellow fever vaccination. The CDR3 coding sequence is TGCGCCAGCAGCCAAGATTGGGCGGGGGGCCCAGAGACCCAGTACTTC. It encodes CASSQDWAGGPETQYF.